Listed here are 3 T cell receptor beta chains from one sample, sequenced in a study of blood T cell repertoires in COVID-19. TCRdb keeps only in-frame clones here, not all; method: immunoSEQ multiplex PCR. The sample lists some 110,000 clones; 85% to 90% were seen once. Sample: peripheral blood. The receptor source for this set is a woman aged 80 or older with COVID-19, enrolled during active disease.

The chain has TRBV11-1 and TRBJ2-7; D not resolved. Trimming took 2 bases from V and 4 from J, leaving 18 bases between them. The V gene's germline CDR1 is SGHAT and CDR2 FQDESV (reference sequence). The CDR3 contains 16 residues. CDR3 sequence (DNA): TGTGCCAGCAGCTTAACCCTTGAGAGGAGCAAGTACGAGCAGTACTTC. Amino acid sequence: CASSLTLERSKYEQYF.

The V call is TRBV7-2, the J call TRBJ1-2; D remains ambiguous. Trimming took off 2 bases at V and 7 bases at J, with 14 bases between the two ends. The CDR3 runs 14 residues. Germline loops: CDR1 SGHTA, CDR2 FQGNSA. The chain's CDR3 is CASSLKSLRAGYTF. CDR3 bases: TGTGCCAGCAGCTTAAAAAGCTTGAGGGCTGGCTACACCTTC.

The chain has TRBV7-3 and TRBJ2-1, with 8 bases identical to TRBD2. This CDR3 region has 14 residues. Germline-derived CDR1 and CDR2 are SGHTA and FQGTGA. V trimming: 7 bases; J trimming: 4 bases; junction bases outside the gene matches: 6. DNA of the CDR3: TGTGCCAGCAAACGGCGGGGGGAGTACAATGAGCAGTTCTTC. It yields the protein CASKRRGEYNEQFF. The variable domain in full, with the rest retrieved from reference TRBV7-3 and TRBJ2-1, is GAGVSQTPSNKVTEKGKYVELRCDPISGHTALYWYRQSLGQGPEFLIYFQGTGAADDSGLPNDRFFAVRPEGSVSTLKIQRTERGDSAVYLCASKRRGEYNEQFFGPGTRLTVL.